The 11 T cell receptor beta chains reported below all come from one sample, sequenced in a study of blood T cell repertoires in COVID-19. Assay used: immunoSEQ multiplex PCR; TCRdb lists only in-frame clones, some missing. The data contain over 110,000 clones, roughly 79% of them seen just once; the ten biggest clones take up 7% to 10%. Material for sequencing was peripheral blood. Receptors originate from a human donor in a cohort sampled during active COVID-19.

The chain employs TRBV7-2 and TRBJ2-7, with TRBD1 as a possible D gene (5 bases). There are 15 residues in the CDR3. V was pared by 0 bases and J by 4 bases, with 13 bases between. In germline, CDR1 is SGHTA, CDR2 FQGNSA. The CDR3 sequence: CASSLATAPGYEQYF. In DNA, the CDR3 is TGTGCCAGCAGCTTAGCGACAGCCCCGGGTTACGAGCAGTACTTC.

The chain couples TRBV20-1 to TRBJ2-7; D gene uncertain. Trimming removed 3 bases at V and 6 bases at J, with 21 bases between. Germline V CDR1 and CDR2: DFQATT, SNEGSKA (reference sequence). The CDR3 runs to 15 residues. CDR3 in amino acids: CSASHQTVKIGEQYF. CDR3 nucleotides: TGCAGTGCTAGTCACCAGACTGTCAAGATAGGCGAGCAGTACTTC.

The rearrangement uses TRBV5-1 and TRBJ1-3; 8 bases match TRBD1. Germline values: CDR1 SGHRS, CDR2 YFSETQ. Trimming took 3 bases from V and 2 from J; bases not matched to a gene: 1. The CDR3 is 14 amino acids. CDR3: CASSSTGAGNTIYF. The CDR3 DNA reads TGCGCCAGCAGCTCGACAGGGGCTGGAAACACCATATATTTT.

CDR3 coding DNA: TGTGCCAGCAGTTCCCCTGGCGGCAGGGCCCACGAGCAGTACTTC. Translating gives CASSSPGGRAHEQYF. This chain connects TRBV27 to TRBJ2-7; a possible D gene is TRBD1 (5 bases). This CDR3 spans 15 amino acids. Germline V gene data show CDR1 as MNHEY and CDR2 as SMNVEV (reference sequence). Trimming took off 4 bases at V and 5 bases at J, with 18 bases between the two ends.

Concerning this clone: The same CDR3 also results from other DNA sequences found in this sample. The chain links TRBV19 to TRBJ2-7; possible D gene TRBD1, 6 bases. The V end lost 3 bases, the J end lost 2 bases, and 11 bases lay between the germline ends. The CDR3 sequence is 14 residues long. From germline, CDR1 is LNHDA and CDR2 SQIVND (reference sequence). The CDR3 nucleotides read TGTGCCAGTAGTATTCGGGACACCCCCTACGAGCAGTACTTC. It encodes CASSIRDTPYEQYF.

The rearrangement joins TRBV7-2 to TRBJ2-3; TRBD1 matches 7 bases. Per the germline V gene, CDR1 is SGHTA and CDR2 is FQGNSA. The CDR3 runs 17 residues. The V gene end was trimmed by 4 bases and the J gene end by 1 base; junction bases not matched to a gene: 11. CDR3 DNA sequence: TGTGCCAGCAGCTCCCCGGTGGGACAGAAGGGCACAGATACGCAGTATTTT. This codes for CASSSPVGQKGTDTQYF.

Written as DNA, the CDR3 is TGTGCCAGCAGCCAAGGGAGAACAGAGACCCAGTACTTC. It translates to CASSQGRTETQYF. V gene TRBV4-2 combines with J gene TRBJ2-5; D is undetermined. With 1 base removed from V and 4 bases from J, the gap between germline ends came to 7 bases. CDR3 length equals 13 residues. Germline lookup yields CDR1 LGHNA and CDR2 YNFKEQ.

This sequence joins TRBV5-6 and TRBJ2-3; TRBD2 matches 7 bases. Germline loops: CDR1 SGHDT, CDR2 YYEEEE. V lost 2 bases and J lost 5; bases outside the gene matches: 5. The CDR3 spans 14 residues. The CDR3 DNA reads as TGTGCCAGCAGCTTCGAGGGAGGGTTAGATACGCAGTATTTT. It yields the protein CASSFEGGLDTQYF.

As for this clone: Other DNA sequences within the sample encode an identical CDR3. The gene calls are TRBV5-1 and TRBJ1-2; D gene ambiguous. The CDR3 is made up of 12 amino acids. CDR1 SGHRS and CDR2 YFSETQ come from the germline V gene. Between the trimmed V and J ends, which lost 0 bases and 5 bases, there was a span of 5 bases. The CDR3, as DNA: TGCGCCAGCAGCTTGGGAACATATGGCTACACCTTC. Its protein product is CASSLGTYGYTF.

V is TRBV29-1 and J is TRBJ1-5; D is undetermined. The CDR3 is made up of 14 amino acids. Germline V lookup: CDR1 SQVTM, CDR2 ANQGSEA. The V end lost 4 bases, the J end lost 7 bases, and 17 bases lay between the germline ends. The CDR3, as DNA: TGCAGCGTTGTGGAAGGGAGCGGGTACCAGCCCCAGCATTTT. It is translated as CSVVEGSGYQPQHF.

The gene calls are TRBV27 and TRBJ2-7; tentative D call: TRBD2 (6 bases). The V and J ends lost 5 bases and 0 bases respectively, with 14 bases between them. This CDR3 contains 15 residues. Germline assignment: CDR1 MNHEY and CDR2 SMNVEV (reference sequence). The CDR3 DNA follows: TGTGCCAGCAGTCCGCGGGACGGAAGCTCCTACGAGCAGTACTTC. This sequence encodes CASSPRDGSSYEQYF.